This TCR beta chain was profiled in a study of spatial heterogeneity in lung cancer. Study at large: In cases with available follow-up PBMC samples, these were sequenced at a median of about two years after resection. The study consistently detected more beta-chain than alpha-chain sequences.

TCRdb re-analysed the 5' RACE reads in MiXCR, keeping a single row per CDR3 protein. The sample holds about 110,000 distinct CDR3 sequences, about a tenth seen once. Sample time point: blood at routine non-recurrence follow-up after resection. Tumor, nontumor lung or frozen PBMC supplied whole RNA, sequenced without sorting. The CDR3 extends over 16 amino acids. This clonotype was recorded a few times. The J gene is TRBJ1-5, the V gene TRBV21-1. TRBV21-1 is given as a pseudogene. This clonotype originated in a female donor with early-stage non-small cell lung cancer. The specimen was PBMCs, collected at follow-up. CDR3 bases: TGTGCCAGCAGCAATTCTCCAGTGAGACGGAATCAGCCCCAGCATTTT. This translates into CASSNSPVRRNQPQHF.